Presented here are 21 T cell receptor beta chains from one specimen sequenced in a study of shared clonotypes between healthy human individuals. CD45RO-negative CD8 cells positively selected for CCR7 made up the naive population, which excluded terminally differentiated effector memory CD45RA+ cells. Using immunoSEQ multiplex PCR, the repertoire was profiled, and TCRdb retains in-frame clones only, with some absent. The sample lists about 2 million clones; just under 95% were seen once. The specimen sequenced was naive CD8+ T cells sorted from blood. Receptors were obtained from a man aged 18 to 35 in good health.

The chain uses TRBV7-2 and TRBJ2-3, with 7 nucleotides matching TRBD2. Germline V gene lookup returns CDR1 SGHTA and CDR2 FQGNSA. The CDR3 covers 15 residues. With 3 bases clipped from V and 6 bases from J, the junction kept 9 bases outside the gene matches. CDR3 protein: CASSLLSAGADTQYF. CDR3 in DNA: TGTGCCAGCAGCTTGCTTTCTGCGGGAGCGGATACGCAGTATTTT.

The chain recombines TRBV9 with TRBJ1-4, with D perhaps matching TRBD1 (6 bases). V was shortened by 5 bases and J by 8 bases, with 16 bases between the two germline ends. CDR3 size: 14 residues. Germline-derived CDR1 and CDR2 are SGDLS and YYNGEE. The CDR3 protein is CASSPQGRGEKLFF. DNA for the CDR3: TGTGCCAGCAGTCCCCAGGGGAGAGGGGAAAAACTGTTTTTT. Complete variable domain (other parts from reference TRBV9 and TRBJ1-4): DSGVTQTPKHLITATGQRVTLRCSPRSGDLSVYWYQQSLDQGLQFLIQYYNGEERAKGNILERFSAQQFPDLHSELNLSSLELGDSALYFCASSPQGRGEKLFFGSGTQLSVL.

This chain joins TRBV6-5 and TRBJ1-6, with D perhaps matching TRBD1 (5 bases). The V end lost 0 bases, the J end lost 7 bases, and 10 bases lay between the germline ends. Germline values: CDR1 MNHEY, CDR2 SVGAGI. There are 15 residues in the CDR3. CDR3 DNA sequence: TGTGCCAGCAGTTACTCGGCAGGGAACAATTCACCCCTCCACTTT. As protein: CASSYSAGNNSPLHF.

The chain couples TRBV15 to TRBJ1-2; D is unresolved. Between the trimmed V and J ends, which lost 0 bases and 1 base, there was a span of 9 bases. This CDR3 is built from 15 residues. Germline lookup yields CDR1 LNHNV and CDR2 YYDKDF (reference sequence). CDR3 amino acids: CATSRDREGNYGYTF. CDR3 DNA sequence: TGTGCCACCAGCAGAGATCGTGAGGGTAACTATGGCTACACCTTC.

The CDR3 DNA reads TGTGCCAGCAGCCCCGATGACAATGAGCAGTTCTTC. Translated: CASSPDDNEQFF. This chain links TRBV13 with TRBJ2-1; D uncertain. V shed 5 bases and J shed 5 bases, with 7 bases lying between them. This CDR3 comprises 12 residues. CDR1 is PRHDT, CDR2 FYEKMQ, per germline (reference sequence).

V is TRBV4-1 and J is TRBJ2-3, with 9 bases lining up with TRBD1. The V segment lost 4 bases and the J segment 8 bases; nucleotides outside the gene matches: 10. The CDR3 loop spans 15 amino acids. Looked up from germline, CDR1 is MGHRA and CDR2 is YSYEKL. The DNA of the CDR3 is TGCGCCAGCAGCCGGCCGGGACAGGGCAAGGTTACGCAGTATTTT. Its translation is CASSRPGQGKVTQYF.

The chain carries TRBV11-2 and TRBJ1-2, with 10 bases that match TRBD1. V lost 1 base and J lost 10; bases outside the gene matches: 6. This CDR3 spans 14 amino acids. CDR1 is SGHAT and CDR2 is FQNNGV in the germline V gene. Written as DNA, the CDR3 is TGTGCCAGCAGCTTAGTTGTGACAGGGGGCGCCTACACCTTC. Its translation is CASSLVVTGGAYTF.

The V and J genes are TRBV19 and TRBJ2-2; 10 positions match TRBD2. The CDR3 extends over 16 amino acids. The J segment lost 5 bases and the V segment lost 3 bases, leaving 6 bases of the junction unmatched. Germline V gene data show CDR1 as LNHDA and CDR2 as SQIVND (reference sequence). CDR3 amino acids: CASSIRLAGETGELFF. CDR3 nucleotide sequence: TGTGCCAGTAGTATTAGGCTAGCGGGAGAAACCGGGGAGCTGTTTTTT.

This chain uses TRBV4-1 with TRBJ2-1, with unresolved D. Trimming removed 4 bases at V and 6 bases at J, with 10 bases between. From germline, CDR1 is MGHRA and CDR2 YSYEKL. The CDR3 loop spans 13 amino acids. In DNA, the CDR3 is TGCGCCAGCAGCCCCTTGGTGGGCAATGAGCAGTTCTTC. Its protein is CASSPLVGNEQFF.

In DNA, the CDR3 is TGTGCCAGCAGTGAGGACCAGACACGCCTCTATGGCTACACCTTC. It translates to CASSEDQTRLYGYTF. The chain uses TRBV6-1 and TRBJ1-2; D not certain. The CDR3 is 15 amino acids. Germline-derived CDR1 and CDR2 are MNHNS and SASEGT. V dropped 3 bases and J dropped 4 bases, with 15 bases sitting between them.

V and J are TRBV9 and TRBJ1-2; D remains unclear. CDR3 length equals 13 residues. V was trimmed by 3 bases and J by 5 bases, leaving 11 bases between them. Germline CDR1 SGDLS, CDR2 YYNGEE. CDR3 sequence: CASSAATFYGYTF. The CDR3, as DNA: TGTGCCAGCAGCGCGGCGACATTTTATGGCTACACCTTC.

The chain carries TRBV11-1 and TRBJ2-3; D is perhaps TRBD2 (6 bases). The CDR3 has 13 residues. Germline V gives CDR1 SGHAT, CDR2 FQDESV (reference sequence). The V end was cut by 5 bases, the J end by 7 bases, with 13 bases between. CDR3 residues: CASSSGSGYTQYF. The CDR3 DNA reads TGTGCCAGCAGCAGCGGGTCCGGATATACGCAGTATTTT.

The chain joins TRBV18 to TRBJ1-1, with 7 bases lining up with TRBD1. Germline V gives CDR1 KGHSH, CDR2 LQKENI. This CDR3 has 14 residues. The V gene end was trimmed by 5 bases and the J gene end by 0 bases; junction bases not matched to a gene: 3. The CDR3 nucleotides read TGTGCCAGCTCAGGGACAGACCTGAACACTGAAGCTTTCTTT. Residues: CASSGTDLNTEAFF.

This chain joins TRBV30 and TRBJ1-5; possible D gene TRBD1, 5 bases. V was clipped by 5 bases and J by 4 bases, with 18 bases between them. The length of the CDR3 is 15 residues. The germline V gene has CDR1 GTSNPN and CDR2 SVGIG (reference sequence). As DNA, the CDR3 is TGTGCCTGGCAATCCGGGACCGCGACAAATCAGCCCCAGCATTTT. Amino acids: CAWQSGTATNQPQHF.

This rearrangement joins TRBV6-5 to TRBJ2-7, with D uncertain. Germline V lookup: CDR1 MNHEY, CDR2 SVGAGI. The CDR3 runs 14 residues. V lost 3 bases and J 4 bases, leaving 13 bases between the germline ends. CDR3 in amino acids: CASSYAAGEYEQYF. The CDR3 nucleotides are TGTGCCAGCAGTTATGCGGCAGGTGAATACGAGCAGTACTTC.

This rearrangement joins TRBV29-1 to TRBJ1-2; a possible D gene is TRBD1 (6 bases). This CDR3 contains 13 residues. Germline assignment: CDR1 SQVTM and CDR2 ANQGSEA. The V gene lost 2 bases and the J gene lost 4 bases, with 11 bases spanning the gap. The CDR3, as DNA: TGCAGCGTTGAACCGGGGGCGAGCTATGGCTACACCTTC. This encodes CSVEPGASYGYTF.

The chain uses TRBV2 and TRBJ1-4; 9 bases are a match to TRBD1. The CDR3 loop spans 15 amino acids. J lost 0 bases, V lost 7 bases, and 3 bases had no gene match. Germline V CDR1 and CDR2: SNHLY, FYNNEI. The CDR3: CASMDRGATNEKLFF. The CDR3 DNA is TGTGCCAGCATGGACAGGGGTGCAACTAATGAAAAACTGTTTTTT.

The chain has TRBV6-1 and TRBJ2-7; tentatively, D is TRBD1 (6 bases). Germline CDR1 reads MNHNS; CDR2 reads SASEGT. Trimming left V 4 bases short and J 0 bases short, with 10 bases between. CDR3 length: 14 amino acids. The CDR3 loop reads CASSGTVFSYEQYF. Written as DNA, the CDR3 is TGTGCCAGCAGTGGGACAGTTTTCTCCTACGAGCAGTACTTC.

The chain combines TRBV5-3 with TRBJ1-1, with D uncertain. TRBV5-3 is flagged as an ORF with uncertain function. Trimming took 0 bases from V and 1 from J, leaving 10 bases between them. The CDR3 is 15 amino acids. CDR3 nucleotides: TGTGCCAGAAGCTTGGAGGAAGGGAAGAACACTGAAGCTTTCTTT. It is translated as CARSLEEGKNTEAFF.

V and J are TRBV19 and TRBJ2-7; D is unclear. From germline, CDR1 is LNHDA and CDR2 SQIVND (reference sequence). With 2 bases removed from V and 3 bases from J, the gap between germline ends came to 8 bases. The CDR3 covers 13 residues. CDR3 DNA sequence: TGTGCCAGTAGTATAACTATGCTCTACGAGCAGTACTTC. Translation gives CASSITMLYEQYF.

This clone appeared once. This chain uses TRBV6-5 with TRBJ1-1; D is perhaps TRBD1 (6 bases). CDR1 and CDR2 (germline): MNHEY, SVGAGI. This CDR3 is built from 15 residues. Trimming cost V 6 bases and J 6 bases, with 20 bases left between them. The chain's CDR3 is CASRAPTGNSPEAFF. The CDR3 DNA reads TGTGCCAGCAGAGCACCCACAGGGAATAGTCCTGAAGCTTTCTTT.